Listed below are T cell receptor beta chains from one sample, sequenced in a study of immune heterogeneity within non-small cell lung tumors. TCRdb fed the multiplex PCR reads into MiXCR, producing one record per CDR3 protein. In the table there are some 15,000 distinct CDR3 sequences, about a third of which are singletons. Sample: lung tumor tissue. Receptors were obtained from a woman in her forties or fifties with non-small cell lung cancer. CDR3s include the opening cysteine and the closing phenylalanine or tryptophan. The order of the fields is V gene, clone size, J gene, D gene, CDR3 protein, CDR3 DNA. D genes are given only for firm matches. Size tells how often a clone was seen (once, few, many) or the class of an expanded clone, and some rows leave it out.

TRBV5-1	-	TRBJ2-5	-	CASSSRGGAREETQYF	TGCGCCAGCAGCTCTCGTGGGGGGGCCAGGGAAGAGACCCAGTACTTC
TRBV4-2	many	TRBJ1-1	-	CASSQAEQEVYTEAFF	TGTGCCAGCAGCCAAGCCGAACAGGAGGTTTACACTGAAGCTTTCTTT
TRBV6-2/TRBV6-3	many	TRBJ2-7	-	CASSLVGIVYYEQYF	TGTGCCAGCAGTTTAGTTGGGATCGTTTACTACGAGCAGTACTTC
TRBV5-1	many	TRBJ2-2	-	CASSLSLRPGELFF	TGCGCCAGCAGCTTGAGTCTCCGGCCCGGGGAGCTGTTTTTT
TRBV7-8	-	TRBJ1-2	TRBD1	CASSLLTGIYGYTF	TGTGCCAGCAGCCTTCTGACAGGGATCTATGGCTACACCTTC
TRBV10-2	many	TRBJ2-7	TRBD2	CASSELASGTYEQYF	TGCGCCAGCAGTGAGCTGGCTAGCGGGACCTACGAGCAGTACTTC
TRBV6-2/TRBV6-3	-	TRBJ2-7	-	CASSQSYEQYF	TGTGCCAGCAGCCAATCCTACGAGCAGTACTTC
TRBV2	many	TRBJ2-5	-	CASSGGSRQETQYF	TGTGCCAGCTCCGGGGGCTCTAGACAAGAGACCCAGTACTTC
TRBV19	many	TRBJ1-1	-	CASRSYQNKMNTEAFF	TGTGCCAGTAGATCATATCAGAACAAAATGAACACTGAAGCTTTCTTT
TRBV20-1	few	TRBJ1-2	-	CSARGGTGSGYTF	TGCAGTGCTAGAGGAGGCACAGGGAGTGGCTACACCTTC
TRBV2	many	TRBJ1-1	-	CASSVDGGNTEAFF	TGTGCCAGCAGTGTAGACGGTGGGAACACTGAAGCTTTCTTT
TRBV6-1	medium-sized	TRBJ1-1	-	CASSRTVNTEAFF	TGTGCCAGCAGCCGGACAGTGAACACTGAAGCTTTCTTT
TRBV7-2	few	TRBJ1-4	TRBD1	CASSRQGREKLFF	TGTGCCAGCAGTAGACAGGGGCGGGAAAAACTGTTTTTT
TRBV6-4	-	TRBJ1-2	-	CASSQGFSNYGYTF	TGTGCCAGCAGTCAGGGATTCTCTAACTATGGCTACACCTTC
TRBV6-1	many	TRBJ1-2	TRBD1	CASSYGTGQTGGYTF	TGTGCCAGCAGTTACGGGACAGGTCAAACAGGGGGCTACACCTTC
TRBV11-2	once	TRBJ1-1	-	CASRKELNTEAFF	TGTGCCAGCAGAAAGGAGCTAAACACTGAAGCTTTCTTT
TRBV5-1	many	TRBJ2-3	-	CASSPPGAASTDTQYF	TGCGCCAGCAGCCCTCCGGGGGCGGCTAGCACAGATACGCAGTATTTT
TRBV11-1	many	TRBJ1-1	-	CASSLPGSTEAFF	TGTGCCAGCAGCTTACCGGGGTCCACTGAAGCTTTCTTT
TRBV28	-	TRBJ2-7	-	CASSLDLPYEQYF	TGTGCCAGCAGCTTAGATTTGCCCTACGAGCAGTACTTC
TRBV19	many	TRBJ2-7	-	CASKGAHYLSYEQYF	TGTGCCAGTAAAGGAGCCCATTATCTTTCCTACGAGCAGTACTTC
TRBV7-2	once	TRBJ2-5	-	CASSLFSISGLETQYF	TGTGCCAGCAGCTTATTTTCCATATCAGGGCTGGAGACCCAGTACTTC
TRBV11-3	-	TRBJ2-2	TRBD2	CASSTGTSGGTGELFF	TGTGCCAGCAGCACCGGGACTAGCGGGGGAACCGGGGAGCTGTTTTTT
TRBV18	many	TRBJ1-5	-	CASSQGRDQPQHF	TGTGCCAGCTCGCAGGGTCGGGATCAGCCCCAGCATTTT
TRBV6-2/TRBV6-3	-	TRBJ2-1	-	CASSPPGWGSPNNEQFF	TGTGCCAGCAGTCCTCCTGGGTGGGGGTCGCCGAACAATGAGCAGTTCTTC
TRBV2	many	TRBJ1-5	TRBD1	CASSVKGAGQPQHF	TGTGCCAGCAGTGTGAAGGGGGCGGGTCAGCCCCAGCATTTT
TRBV7-9	many	TRBJ1-6	-	CASSLNGNSPLHF	TGTGCCAGCAGCTTAAACGGGAATTCACCCCTCCACTTT
TRBV24-1	medium-sized	TRBJ2-7	-	CATSDFNSPYEQYF	TGTGCCACCAGTGATTTTAACAGCCCCTACGAGCAGTACTTC